The 6 T cell receptor beta chains below come from one sample, sequenced in a study of T-cell reconstitution after alpha-beta-depleted transplantation in children. Library preparation (for TCRbeta) was performed with unique molecular identifiers. Each CDR3 protein is one row after TCRdb ran MiXCR on the PCR reads. Counted here are roughly 170,000 distinct CDR3 sequences, roughly 6.8% occurring once; the ten biggest clones make up roughly 3%. The starting material was PBMCs from the stem cell graft donor, obtained from the stem cell graft. These receptors were taken from a human donor who donated a stem cell graft to a child with Wiskott-Aldrich syndrome.

This clonotype was found many times. The V gene is TRBV25-1, the J gene TRBJ2-7; perhaps D is TRBD1 or TRBD2 (5 bases each). The CDR3 is made up of 17 amino acids. Trimming stripped 1 base from V and 4 bases from J, with 20 bases between. CDR1 and CDR2 (germline): MGHDK, SYGVNS. DNA of the CDR3: TGTGCCAGCAGTGAATTGGGTAGGGGAGTAAGGGTTTACGAGCAGTACTTC. Its protein product is CASSELGRGVRVYEQYF.

Ten or more counts support this clonotype. The chain is built from TRBV4-1 and TRBJ2-7; 10 bases map to TRBD1. This CDR3 spans 13 amino acids. V gave up 9 bases and J gave up 4 bases; unmatched junction bases: 6. Germline V gives CDR1 MGHRA, CDR2 YSYEKL. CDR3 sequence: CARAGTGVYEQYF. The CDR3 DNA reads as TGCGCCAGGGCCGGGACAGGGGTATACGAGCAGTACTTC.

This clonotype has at least ten counts. This rearrangement joins TRBV15 to TRBJ1-6, with D possibly matching TRBD1 (5 bases). The CDR3 loop spans 15 amino acids. The V gene's germline CDR1 is LNHNV and CDR2 YYDKDF (reference sequence). The germline V and J ends were trimmed by 3 bases and 8 bases, with 14 bases remaining between them. Here the CDR3 DNA reads TGTGCCACCAGCAGCGTGGGGGTTCAGGATTCACCCCTCCACTTT. Protein sequence: CATSSVGVQDSPLHF.

This clonotype was seen at least ten times. This chain uses TRBV19 with TRBJ2-2, with 10 bases matching TRBD1. This CDR3 is built from 14 residues. Germline V gene lookup returns CDR1 LNHDA and CDR2 SQIVND (reference sequence). V was clipped by 5 bases and J by 7 bases; unmatched bases: 4. The CDR3: CASSVTGGNGELFF. In DNA, the CDR3 is TGTGCCAGTAGTGTGACAGGGGGCAACGGGGAGCTGTTTTTT.

This clonotype was seen at least ten times. The rearrangement uses TRBV5-5 and TRBJ2-1; weak D call: TRBD1 (5 bases). V dropped 1 base and J dropped 8 bases, with 13 bases sitting between them. Germline CDR1 is SGHKS and CDR2 is YYEKEE (reference sequence). CDR3 length: 14 amino acids. The CDR3 coding sequence is TGTGCCAGCAGCTTGAGGGGCCACAATCATGAGCAGTTCTTC. Translation gives CASSLRGHNHEQFF.

This clonotype was detected many times. This chain joins TRBV12-3 or TRBV12-4 and TRBJ2-1; no clear D. There are 12 residues in the CDR3. Trimming pared 5 bases from V and 9 bases from J, leaving 11 bases between. The CDR3 reads CASSPGVGEQFF. For the CDR3, the DNA is TGTGCCAGCAGTCCTGGAGTGGGTGAGCAGTTCTTC.